These T cell receptor beta chains were read from a single sample in a study of Ad26.COV2.S vaccination and SARS-CoV-2 variants. The table came from immunoSEQ multiplex PCR; TCRdb's copy has only in-frame clones and leaves some out. This table has about 350,000 clones, 92% appearing once. The specimen was peripheral blood, collected after recovery from COVID-19. The source is a human donor who had recovered from COVID-19. The CDR3 runs from the conserved cysteine through the conserved F or W.

v_gene,j_gene,CDR3aa
TRBV3-1/TRBV3-2,TRBJ1-2,CASRGAWGNYGYTF
TRBV7-9,TRBJ1-5,CASTRGQGVNQPQHF
TRBV12-3/TRBV12-4,TRBJ1-1,CASSTGQGLEAFF
TRBV6-6,TRBJ2-1,CASSYEGSSYNEQFF
TRBV4-1,TRBJ2-7,CASSSSGTGSYEQYF
TRBV12-5,TRBJ2-7,CASGSGLTYEQYF
TRBV4-1,TRBJ1-5,CASSHNQKNQPQHF
TRBV7-2,TRBJ1-3,CASSRFRPRPGQGDSTIYF
TRBV10-3,TRBJ2-7,CAISDLAGEAYEQYF
TRBV5-6,TRBJ2-3,CASSLSTDTQYF
TRBV13,TRBJ1-5,CASSLRGSNQPQHF
TRBV9,TRBJ1-2,CASSVATLQGNGYTF
TRBV3-1/TRBV3-2,TRBJ2-1,CASSRLRDRAGAEQFF
TRBV3-1/TRBV3-2,TRBJ2-5,CASSQDARAVQETQYF
TRBV2,TRBJ2-2,CASSGGGELFF
TRBV29-1,TRBJ2-6,CSVEDRGQGDSGANVLTF
TRBV3-1/TRBV3-2,TRBJ1-6,CASSQWGGGVSLHF
TRBV4-3,TRBJ1-6,CASSQVPGLNSPLHF
TRBV19,TRBJ2-7,CASSISAGGSTYEQYF
TRBV29-1,TRBJ2-6,CSTSSRGANGANVLTF
TRBV4-1,TRBJ2-2,CASSQGTGHGELFF
TRBV28,TRBJ2-3,CASRQRGAWDTQYF
TRBV6-5,TRBJ1-2,CASSITGGYGYTF
TRBV3-1/TRBV3-2,TRBJ1-4,CASSGTGFEKLFF
TRBV10-3,TRBJ2-2,CAISVQDTNTGELFF
TRBV5-4,TRBJ2-5,CASSNRDGETQYF
TRBV27,TRBJ1-1,CASSLHAQNTEAFF
TRBV12-5,TRBJ2-7,CASGWGAYEQYF
TRBV5-6,TRBJ2-7,CASSSGPGQGEYEQYF
TRBV29-1,TRBJ1-2,CGRKGTALRKANYGYTF
TRBV7-2,TRBJ2-1,CASSFWDGNNEQFF
TRBV6-1,TRBJ1-2,CASSDVPGQGAARYTF
TRBV12-5,TRBJ2-3,CASGLLKRAITDTQYF
TRBV6-5,TRBJ1-1,CASCEGPTEAFF
TRBV7-8,TRBJ2-5,CASSLHRVAQETQYF
TRBV6-2/TRBV6-3,TRBJ1-5,CASSSQRSPAQWEPQHF
TRBV6-4,TRBJ1-1,CASSPSTANTEAFF
TRBV5-4,TRBJ2-3,CASSRGRGTTSTDTQYF
TRBV6-2/TRBV6-3,TRBJ1-1,CASSHRGRSTEAFF
TRBV27,TRBJ1-2,CASSSIQGFEYGYTF
TRBV19,TRBJ2-3,CASIAGGTDTQYF
TRBV19,TRBJ1-4,CASSVQGGNEKLFF
TRBV9,TRBJ2-7,CASSVAGDVFSYEQYF
TRBV5-6,TRBJ1-1,CASSLAGRNPEAFF
TRBV29-1,TRBJ1-2,CSVRGTRYGYTF
TRBV6-2/TRBV6-3,TRBJ1-4,CASTPGGHHEKLFF
TRBV6-2/TRBV6-3,TRBJ1-2,CASSYGGLYGYTF
TRBV6-5,TRBJ2-7,CASSYARGSSYEQYF
TRBV5-1,TRBJ1-2,CASSLTGSTNYGYTF
TRBV7-2,TRBJ1-3,CASSRQGAGNTIYF
TRBV3-1/TRBV3-2,TRBJ1-5,CASSHGNQPQHF
TRBV13,TRBJ1-1,CASSPTGERSTEAFF
TRBV7-2,TRBJ2-1,CASSLTVVHEQFF
TRBV7-2,TRBJ1-6,CASSPDGSNSPLHF
TRBV10-3,TRBJ1-2,CAISEGSGAYGYTF
TRBV27,TRBJ2-1,CASAEPRSYNEQFF
TRBV27,TRBJ1-4,CASSLRFAQFNEKLFF